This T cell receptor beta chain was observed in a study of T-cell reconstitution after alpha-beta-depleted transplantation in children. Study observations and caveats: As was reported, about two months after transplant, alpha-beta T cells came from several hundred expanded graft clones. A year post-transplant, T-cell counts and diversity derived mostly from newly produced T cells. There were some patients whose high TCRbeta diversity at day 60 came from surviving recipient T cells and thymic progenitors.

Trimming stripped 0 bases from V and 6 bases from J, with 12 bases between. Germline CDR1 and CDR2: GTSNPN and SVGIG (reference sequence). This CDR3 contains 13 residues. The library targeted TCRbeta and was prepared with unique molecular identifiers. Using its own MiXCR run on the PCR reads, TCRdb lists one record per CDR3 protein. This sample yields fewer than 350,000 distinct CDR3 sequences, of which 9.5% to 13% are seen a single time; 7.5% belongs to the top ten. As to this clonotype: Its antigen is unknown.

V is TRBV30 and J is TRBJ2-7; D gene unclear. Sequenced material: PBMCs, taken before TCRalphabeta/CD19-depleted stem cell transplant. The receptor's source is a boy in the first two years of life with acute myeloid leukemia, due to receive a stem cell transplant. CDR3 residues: CAWSVRRRAEQYF. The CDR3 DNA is TGTGCCTGGAGTGTGCGCCGTCGAGCCGAGCAGTACTTC.